These 14 T cell receptor beta chains originate from one sample sequenced in a study of blood T cell repertoires in COVID-19. Here immunoSEQ multiplex PCR was the method, and the copy in TCRdb shows in-frame clones only, minus some. Of hundreds of thousands of clones listed, about nine tenths were seen once; the top ten hold roughly 4.5%. Material for sequencing was peripheral blood. The receptors come from a man aged 50 to 59 with acute or convalescent COVID-19.

This chain connects TRBV28 to TRBJ1-4; a weak D match, TRBD1 (6 bases). CDR3 length equals 15 residues. Germline V CDR1 and CDR2: MDHEN, SYDVKM. With 7 bases removed from V and 0 bases from J, the gap between germline ends came to 12 bases. The DNA for the CDR3 is TGTGCCAGCACGGGGCCAGGGGCAACTAATGAAAAACTGTTTTTT. This translates into CASTGPGATNEKLFF.

The chain carries TRBV6-5 and TRBJ1-1; weak D call: TRBD1 (5 bases). Per the germline V gene, CDR1 is MNHEY and CDR2 is SVGAGI. The V gene lost 5 bases and the J gene lost 5 bases, with 12 bases spanning the gap. CDR3 length: 13 amino acids. The CDR3 coding sequence is TGTGCCAGCAGTAGGGGAGGTAAGACTGAAGCTTTCTTT. It encodes CASSRGGKTEAFF.

V usage is TRBV6-5 and J usage is TRBJ1-5, with TRBD1 identical over 7 bases. CDR1 and CDR2 from the germline V gene are MNHEY and SVGAGI. The CDR3 has 14 amino acids. V trimming: 2 bases; J trimming: 8 bases; junction bases outside the gene matches: 6. CDR3 sequence: CASSYGQAGKPQHF. CDR3 DNA: TGTGCCAGCAGTTACGGACAGGCGGGGAAGCCCCAGCATTTT.

The V and J genes are TRBV4-1 and TRBJ2-7, with 7 bases aligning to TRBD1. The V segment lost 6 bases and the J segment 0 bases; nucleotides outside the gene matches: 11. This CDR3 region has 16 residues. Germline V gives CDR1 MGHRA, CDR2 YSYEKL. CDR3 amino acids: CASSPQGTVGSYEQYF. CDR3 coding DNA: TGCGCCAGCAGTCCCCAAGGGACAGTGGGCTCCTACGAGCAGTACTTC.

The rearrangement uses TRBV6-5 and TRBJ1-6; the D gene is possibly TRBD1 (5 bases). The CDR3 is 12 residues long. Germline V gene sequence: CDR1 MNHEY, CDR2 SVGAGI. V was trimmed by 10 bases and J by 9 bases, leaving 13 bases between them. The CDR3 protein is CATRDSGSPLHF. Written as DNA, the CDR3 is TGTGCCACCAGGGATAGCGGTTCACCCCTCCACTTT.

A few counts support this clone. The V and J genes are TRBV11-1 and TRBJ1-1; 7 nucleotides line up with TRBD1. The germline V gene encodes CDR1 SGHAT and CDR2 FQDESV (reference sequence). This CDR3 contains 16 residues. V lost 6 bases and J lost 1; bases outside the gene matches: 11. CDR3 residues: CASSSDRVVKNTEAFF. As DNA, the CDR3 is TGTGCCAGCAGTAGTGACAGGGTAGTCAAGAACACTGAAGCTTTCTTT.

The CDR3 DNA reads as TGCGCCAGCAGCCCTACAGGGGGATACGAGCAGTACTTC. It specifies CASSPTGGYEQYF. This chain joins TRBV5-1 and TRBJ2-7; 8 bases align to TRBD1. The CDR3 covers 13 residues. CDR1 is SGHRS, CDR2 YFSETQ, per germline. V dropped 4 bases and J dropped 4; count of bases not matched to a gene: 4.

CDR3 in DNA: TGTGCCAGCAGCCAAGACGGGAGGCGACGGGGCACAGATACGCAGTATTTT. Protein: CASSQDGRRRGTDTQYF. This chain joins TRBV4-2 and TRBJ2-3; the match to TRBD2 covers 7 bases. With V trimmed by 0 bases and J by 1 base, 7 bases remained unmatched. CDR3 size: 17 residues. CDR1 is LGHNA and CDR2 is YNFKEQ in the germline V gene.

The chain links TRBV27 to TRBJ1-6, with 7 bases fitting TRBD1. V dropped 6 bases and J dropped 7; count of bases not matched to a gene: 9. This CDR3 is 15 amino acids long. Germline values: CDR1 MNHEY, CDR2 SMNVEV (reference sequence). CDR3 coding DNA: TGTGCCAGCAGACCTTGGACAGGAGGGAATTCACCCCTCCACTTT. Amino acid sequence: CASRPWTGGNSPLHF.

The sample holds one count of this clone. The genes are TRBV5-1 and TRBJ1-6; D is unclear. V lost 0 bases, J lost 9 bases, and 7 bases lay in between. The CDR3 has 13 residues. The V gene's germline CDR1 is SGHRS and CDR2 YFSETQ. The CDR3 reads CASSLGPGSPLHF. The CDR3 DNA sequence: TGCGCCAGCAGCTTGGGGCCGGGTTCACCCCTCCACTTT.

This chain joins TRBV7-9 and TRBJ1-4; the match to TRBD1 covers 7 bases. Germline V CDR1 and CDR2: SEHNR, FQNEAQ (reference sequence). The CDR3 contains 14 residues. After removal of 1 base from V and 7 bases from J, the junction contained 3 bases not matched to a gene. The CDR3 DNA reads as TGTGCCAGCAGCTTAGAGGGGGCGCTTGAAAAACTGTTTTTT. Translating it yields CASSLEGALEKLFF.

CDR3 sequence (DNA): TGTGCCAGCAGCTTCCAGGGGGCCGGGGGCACAGATACGCAGTATTTT. This encodes CASSFQGAGGTDTQYF. V is TRBV11-1 and J is TRBJ2-3; TRBD1 aligns across 8 bases. V lost 3 bases, J lost 1 base, and 6 bases stayed unmatched. Germline V gene data show CDR1 as SGHAT and CDR2 as FQDESV (reference sequence). The CDR3 length is 16 residues.

V gene TRBV6-6 combines with J gene TRBJ1-3; 8 nucleotides line up with TRBD1. With V trimmed by 2 bases and J by 5 bases, 2 bases remained unmatched. Germline V gene sequence: CDR1 MNHNY, CDR2 SVGAGI (reference sequence). CDR3 length: 14 amino acids. This CDR3 reads CASSYDRGRNTIYF. The DNA of the CDR3 is TGTGCCAGCAGTTACGACAGGGGAAGAAACACCATATATTTT.

This chain connects TRBV3-1 (or the pseudogene TRBV3-2) to TRBJ2-5; D is ambiguous. The CDR3 contains 17 residues. V lost 3 bases and J lost 4, with 21 bases in between. CDR1 is LGHDT and CDR2 is YNNKEL in the germline V gene (reference sequence). The CDR3 bases are TGTGCCAGCAGCCATCTGTGGGTCAGATTCCAGGCAGAGACCCAGTACTTC. This encodes CASSHLWVRFQAETQYF.